These 25 T cell receptor beta chains originate from one sample sequenced in a study of T cell responses to AZD1222 COVID-19 vaccine. Sequencing used immunoSEQ multiplex PCR; TCRdb keeps in-frame clones, though not all of them. The sample includes around 130,000 clones, approximately 92% of them seen just once. The material was peripheral blood, obtained 28 days after the second dose of the MenACWY control vaccine. The receptor source for this set is an adult who received the MenACWY meningococcal vaccine as a control.

This chain joins TRBV5-6 and TRBJ2-2; TRBD1 might be the D (5 bases). Trimming left V 5 bases short and J 1 base short, with 12 bases between. The CDR3 length is 15 residues. Germline V gene lookup returns CDR1 SGHDT and CDR2 YYEEEE. CDR3 nucleotide sequence: TGTGCCAGCAGGGAAGTTGGACAGAACACCGGGGAGCTGTTTTTT. Its translation: CASREVGQNTGELFF.

The rearrangement uses TRBV19 and TRBJ1-5, with D perhaps TRBD1 (6 bases). V gave up 1 base and J gave up 0 bases, with 13 bases separating them. Germline V gives CDR1 LNHDA, CDR2 SQIVND (reference sequence). The CDR3 spans 17 residues. CDR3 sequence (DNA): TGTGCCAGTAGTATAGCCCCAGGGGCACTTAGCAATCAGCCCCAGCATTTT. This gives the protein CASSIAPGALSNQPQHF.

The chain is built from TRBV5-8 and TRBJ1-2, with D perhaps matching TRBD1 (5 bases). Germline lookup yields CDR1 SGHTS and CDR2 YDEGEE. The CDR3 sequence is 15 residues long. V was trimmed by 2 bases and J by 2 bases, leaving 13 bases between them. The DNA of the CDR3 is TGTGCCAGCAGCTTTTTGCGAGGGGAGAACTATGGCTACACCTTC. Translation: CASSFLRGENYGYTF.

This clone was seen just once. This rearrangement joins TRBV20-1 to TRBJ2-5; D is possibly TRBD1 (5 bases). The CDR3 has 14 residues. The germline V and J ends were trimmed by 3 bases and 2 bases, with 13 bases remaining between them. Germline-derived CDR1 and CDR2 are DFQATT and SNEGSKA (reference sequence). The CDR3 coding sequence is TGCAGTGCTAGTGGTTCAGGGAAACAAGAGACCCAGTACTTC. It yields the protein CSASGSGKQETQYF.

The sample holds one count of this clone. This chain uses TRBV28 with TRBJ2-6; D perhaps matches TRBD2 (5 bases). Germline-derived CDR1 and CDR2 are MDHEN and SYDVKM. The CDR3 is 15 amino acids. Between the trimmed V and J ends, which lost 3 bases and 0 bases, there was a span of 6 bases. The CDR3 DNA reads as TGTGCCAGCAGTTTTGGGAGCTCTGGGGCCAACGTCCTGACTTTC. It specifies CASSFGSSGANVLTF.

The rearrangement links TRBV9 to TRBJ1-2, with D perhaps TRBD1 (5 bases). V gave up 0 bases and J gave up 5 bases, with 11 bases separating them. The CDR3 loop spans 14 amino acids. Per germline, CDR1 SGDLS and CDR2 YYNGEE. For the CDR3, the DNA is TGTGCCAGCAGCGTAGATACAGGAGGATATGGCTACACCTTC. Its translation is CASSVDTGGYGYTF.

The genes are TRBV5-1 and TRBJ2-7; the D gene is possibly TRBD2 (6 bases). Trimming left V 0 bases short and J 2 bases short, with 30 bases between. Germline V gene data show CDR1 as SGHRS and CDR2 as YFSETQ. The CDR3 is made up of 21 amino acids. CDR3 sequence (DNA): TGCGCCAGCAGCTTGGGACCGACAGTTCAGGGTGGTAGCGGATACACCTACGAGCAGTACTTC. As protein: CASSLGPTVQGGSGYTYEQYF.

This clone was found once. The genes are TRBV19 and TRBJ1-1, with 7 bases fitting TRBD1. The germline V gene encodes CDR1 LNHDA and CDR2 SQIVND (reference sequence). V was clipped by 10 bases and J by 6 bases; unmatched bases: 5. This CDR3 is built from 11 residues. The CDR3 sequence is CATRQGPEAFF. The CDR3 DNA is TGTGCCACAAGACAGGGCCCTGAAGCTTTCTTT. Based on the CDR3 plus reference TRBV19 and TRBJ1-1, the full variable domain is DGGITQSPKYLFRKEGQNVTLSCEQNLNHDAMYWYRQDPGQGLRLIYYSQIVNDFQKGDIAEGYSVSREKKESFPLTVTSAQKNPTAFYLCATRQGPEAFFGQGTRLTVV.

This chain connects TRBV6-5 to TRBJ1-5, with 8 bases matching TRBD1. V was pared by 6 bases and J by 7 bases, with 8 bases of the junction left unmatched. This CDR3 region has 14 residues. Germline V gene lookup returns CDR1 MNHEY and CDR2 SVGAGI. The CDR3 region is CASSRQGIGQPQHF. CDR3 nucleotides: TGTGCCAGCAGCCGACAGGGGATAGGGCAGCCCCAGCATTTT.

The gene calls are TRBV7-3 and TRBJ2-3, with D unclear. From germline, CDR1 is SGHTA and CDR2 FQGTGA. Trimming removed 1 base from V and 0 bases from J, with 8 bases in between. The CDR3 extends over 15 amino acids. The chain's CDR3 is CASSLNGASTDTQYF. The CDR3 nucleotides are TGTGCCAGCAGCTTAAACGGAGCTAGCACAGATACGCAGTATTTT.

The CDR3 is CSARGDEQFF. The CDR3 region has the DNA TGCAGTGCTAGGGGGGATGAGCAGTTCTTC. This chain connects TRBV20-1 to TRBJ2-1, with D tentatively TRBD1 or TRBD2 (5 bases each). V lost 3 bases, J lost 8 bases, and 5 bases lay in between. The CDR3 has 10 residues. The germline gives CDR1 DFQATT, CDR2 SNEGSKA (reference sequence).

Details on this clone: The same CDR3 arises from other DNA sequences in this sample as well. V and J are TRBV12-3 or TRBV12-4 and TRBJ1-6; D remains unclear. The ends were cut back, 5 bases at V and 7 bases at J, with 6 bases in the middle. The CDR3 is made up of 12 amino acids. This CDR3 reads CASSLHNSPLHF. The CDR3 coding sequence is TGTGCCAGCAGTCTCCACAATTCACCCCTCCACTTT.

The CDR3 spells CASGPSDYNEQFF. The DNA for the CDR3 is TGTGCCAGCGGGCCATCGGACTACAATGAGCAGTTCTTC. The gene calls are TRBV2 and TRBJ2-1; no definite D call. This CDR3 spans 13 amino acids. Germline V gene lookup returns CDR1 SNHLY and CDR2 FYNNEI. Trimming pared 8 bases from V and 3 bases from J, leaving 11 bases between.

The V gene is TRBV5-1, the J gene TRBJ2-5, with 7 bases aligning to TRBD1. Trimming removed 2 bases from V and 5 bases from J; junction bases left unmatched: 6. Per germline, CDR1 SGHRS and CDR2 YFSETQ. The CDR3 contains 14 residues. This CDR3 reads CASSLVTGVETQYF. The CDR3 DNA reads TGCGCCAGCAGCTTAGTAACAGGGGTGGAGACCCAGTACTTC.

This clone was recorded once. This sequence joins TRBV3-1 (or the pseudogene TRBV3-2) and TRBJ2-5; perhaps D is TRBD1 or TRBD2 (5 bases each). The V end was cut by 1 base, the J end by 5 bases, with 8 bases between. The CDR3 is made up of 13 amino acids. Germline V gene sequence: CDR1 LGHDT, CDR2 YNNKEL (reference sequence). CDR3: CASSQAGPETQYF. The CDR3, as DNA: TGTGCCAGCAGCCAAGCGGGGCCGGAGACCCAGTACTTC.

V gene TRBV11-2 combines with J gene TRBJ2-3; tentative D call: TRBD1 (5 bases). CDR3 length: 15 amino acids. The V end lost 5 bases, the J end lost 1 base, and 13 bases lay between the germline ends. The germline V gene has CDR1 SGHAT and CDR2 FQNNGV. The CDR3 DNA is TGTGCCAGCAGCCCCAGGGTAGCCGGCACAGATACGCAGTATTTT. It specifies CASSPRVAGTDTQYF.

Only one count was recorded for this clone. This chain links TRBV4-1 with TRBJ2-5, with TRBD1 as a possible D gene (6 bases). With 1 base removed from V and 5 bases from J, the gap between germline ends came to 11 bases. The CDR3 is 14 residues long. The V gene's germline CDR1 is MGHRA and CDR2 YSYEKL. In DNA form, the CDR3 reads TGCGCCAGCAGCCAAGGAATAACAGGGGAGACCCAGTACTTC. The encoded protein is CASSQGITGETQYF.

This rearrangement joins TRBV6-5 to TRBJ2-5; 7 nucleotides line up with TRBD2. Losses at the gene ends were 5 bases for V and 0 bases for J; bases not matched to a gene: 3. This CDR3 is 14 amino acids long. Germline CDR1 and CDR2: MNHEY and SVGAGI. CDR3 sequence reads: CASSISGYQETQYF. As DNA, the CDR3 is TGTGCCAGCAGTATTAGCGGGTACCAAGAGACCCAGTACTTC.

CDR3 nucleotides: TGTGCCAGCAGCCAAGTCGGGATGAACACTGAAGCTTTCTTT. This encodes CASSQVGMNTEAFF. The chain employs TRBV3-1 (or the pseudogene TRBV3-2) and TRBJ1-1; D is ambiguous. The V gene's germline CDR1 is LGHDT and CDR2 YNNKEL (reference sequence). There are 14 residues in the CDR3. Deletions cut 1 base from V and 0 bases from J, with 6 bases between.

The chain couples TRBV3-1 (or the pseudogene TRBV3-2) to TRBJ1-2; the D gene is possibly TRBD1 (6 bases). This CDR3 has 13 residues. V lost 4 bases and J lost 7, with 13 bases in between. CDR1 LGHDT and CDR2 YNNKEL come from the germline V gene (reference sequence). This chain's CDR3 is CASSRTGIGGYTF. The CDR3 DNA follows: TGTGCCAGCAGCCGAACAGGGATCGGTGGCTACACCTTC.

The chain has TRBV29-1 and TRBJ2-7; D may be TRBD1 (7 bases). In germline, CDR1 is SQVTM, CDR2 ANQGSEA. Trimming pared 4 bases from V and 6 bases from J, leaving 22 bases between. The CDR3 contains 15 residues. The DNA for the CDR3 is TGCAGCGTTGCAGCGGGTGCAGGGGGATCGAGCGAGCAGTACTTC. Its protein product is CSVAAGAGGSSEQYF.

The table lists this clone with a few counts. J is TRBJ2-2 and V is TRBV7-3; TRBD1 or TRBD2 may be the D gene (5 bases each). Trimming cost V 3 bases and J 8 bases, with 13 bases left between them. The CDR3 is made up of 14 amino acids. From germline, CDR1 is SGHTA and CDR2 FQGTGA. This CDR3 reads CASSLGTSPGELFF. CDR3 sequence (DNA): TGTGCCAGCAGCTTGGGGACCTCACCGGGGGAGCTGTTTTTT.

The genes are TRBV12-3 or TRBV12-4 and TRBJ2-7, with D possibly TRBD2 on 6 matching bases. V was clipped by 3 bases and J by 4 bases, with 7 bases between them. CDR3 length equals 12 residues. The CDR3 loop is CASSFGGYEQYV. In DNA form, the CDR3 reads TGTGCCAGCAGTTTCGGGGGTTACGAGCAGTACGTC.

J is TRBJ1-5 and V is TRBV6-4, with 8 bases fitting TRBD1. Germline values: CDR1 MRHNA, CDR2 SNTAGT. CDR3 size: 15 residues. With V trimmed by 5 bases and J by 4 bases, 7 bases remained unmatched. The CDR3 DNA follows: TGTGCCAGCAGTCCCGGGACAGGACTTAATCAGCCCCAGCATTTT. Its protein is CASSPGTGLNQPQHF.

The rearrangement joins TRBV3-1 (or the pseudogene TRBV3-2) to TRBJ1-3, with D maybe TRBD1 (6 bases). CDR1 and CDR2 from the germline V gene are LGHDT and YNNKEL (reference sequence). The V and J ends lost 2 bases and 0 bases respectively, with 8 bases between them. The CDR3 is made up of 15 amino acids. CDR3 sequence reads: CASSQQTGSGNTIYF. The CDR3 DNA reads TGTGCCAGCAGCCAACAGACAGGCTCTGGAAACACCATATATTTT.